The T cell receptor (beta chain) described here comes from a study of blood T cells in healthy people across ages. With 1 base clipped from V and 3 bases from J, the junction kept 6 bases outside the gene matches. CDR3 length: 14 amino acids. Germline CDR1 reads DFQATT; CDR2 reads SNEGSKA (reference sequence). This clonotype was detected a few times. Antigen: not known. Combining a sample-barcoded 5' primer with a J-beta primer mix, a second PCR ran for roughly 7 to 12 cycles. TCRdb reprocessed the 5' RACE reads with MiXCR, giving one entry per CDR3 protein. The table shows about 1,800,000 distinct CDR3 sequences, with 25% to 30% occurring only once. General observations from the study: Estimated diversity across one million T cells was deemed an underestimate. Possibly, changes in expanded clonotypes were confounded because donor CMV status was unknown. Per million T cells, the diversity of TCR beta decreased roughly linearly as age advanced.

This receptor was obtained from a woman in her thirties in good health. Input material: blood. The rearrangement joins TRBV20-1 to TRBJ2-7; TRBD1 matches at 7 bases. CDR3 DNA: TGCAGTGCTAGAGGACAGGGCTCGATCTACGAGCAGTACTTC. It encodes CSARGQGSIYEQYF.